These T cell receptor beta chains were read from a single sample in a study of T cell responses to AZD1222 COVID-19 vaccine. The data were produced by immunoSEQ multiplex PCR, yet TCRdb's version contains in-frame clones alone and is incomplete. The sample records 40,000 to 50,000 clones, approximately 88% being singletons. Sequences were derived from peripheral blood, sampled 28 days after the second AZD1222 dose. All receptors derive from an adult who received the AZD1222 COVID-19 vaccine. Both conserved end residues are part of each CDR3. Each record gives: D gene, clone size, J gene, V gene, CDR3 DNA, CDR3 protein. A D gene is named only where the DNA matches it firmly. Clone size appears in some rows only: once, few, many, or a class for an expanded clone.

>NA|NA|TRBJ1-5|TRBV9
TGTGCCAGCAGCGTAGGAAATAGCAATCAGCCCCAGCATTTT
CASSVGNSNQPQHF
>TRBD2|few|TRBJ2-7|TRBV7-2
TGTGCCAGCAGCTTAGAGGGACTAGCGGGAGGGAGGAGCTCCTACGAGCAGTACTTC
CASSLEGLAGGRSSYEQYF
>TRBD2|NA|TRBJ2-1|TRBV15
TGTGCCACCAGCAGAGTTAGCGGGCCCTACAATGAGCAGTTCTTC
CATSRVSGPYNEQFF
>TRBD1|NA|TRBJ1-6|TRBV5-1
TGCGCCAGCAGCCGAGACTGGTTAGACAGGGTAGCTTCACCCCTCCACTTT
CASSRDWLDRVASPLHF
>NA|NA|TRBJ2-5|TRBV7-9
TGTGCCAGCAGCCGTGGAACGGGGGAGACCCAGTACTTC
CASSRGTGETQYF
>NA|NA|TRBJ2-3|TRBV9
TGTGCTAGCAGCGACGGACAGTCTAGCACAGATACGCAGTATTTT
CASSDGQSSTDTQYF
>NA|NA|TRBJ2-3|TRBV7-9
TGTGCCAGCAGCTTGGACACTGGGCGGGACACAGATACGCAGTATTTT
CASSLDTGRDTDTQYF
>NA|NA|TRBJ2-7|TRBV5-4
TGTGCCAGCAGCCTCGAGGGGGGTAGCTACGAGCAGTACTTC
CASSLEGGSYEQYF
>NA|few|TRBJ2-2|TRBV24-1
TGTGCCACCAGTGATTCACTTGGAGGGTTTAACACCGGGGAGCTGTTTTTT
CATSDSLGGFNTGELFF
>NA|once|TRBJ1-6|TRBV5-1
TGCGCCAGCAGCTTGGCCCCGCAGGCAGGTTCACCCCTCCACTTT
CASSLAPQAGSPLHF
>NA|NA|TRBJ1-4|TRBV2
TGTGCCAGCAGTCTGACGTCAACTAATGAAAAACTGTTTTTT
CASSLTSTNEKLFF
>NA|NA|TRBJ1-1|TRBV27
TGTGCCAGCAGTTTGTCGTACGACGGTGAAGCTTTCTTT
CASSLSYDGEAFF
>NA|NA|TRBJ1-2|TRBV2
TGTGCCAGCAGTGAAGCGAATGGCTACACCTTC
CASSEANGYTF
>NA|once|TRBJ1-1|TRBV18
TGTGCCAGCTCACCACGGCGGGAAGTGACTGAAGCTTTCTTT
CASSPRREVTEAFF
>NA|few|TRBJ1-2|TRBV18
TGTGCCAGCTCCCCCCTAGGAGACTCTGGCTACACCTTC
CASSPLGDSGYTF
>NA|NA|TRBJ1-6|TRBV4-1
TGCGCCAGCAGCCAGGAGGGGTCTAGCTCCTATAATTCACCCCTCCACTTT
CASSQEGSSSYNSPLHF
>NA|NA|TRBJ2-7|TRBV6-5
TGTGCCAGCAGTTACTCAACGGGGAGGCATTACGAGCAGTACTTC
CASSYSTGRHYEQYF
>NA|once|TRBJ1-3|TRBV9
TGTGCCAGCAGCGGCACAGGAAACTCCGGAAACACCATATATTTT
CASSGTGNSGNTIYF
>NA|NA|TRBJ2-5|TRBV12-3/TRBV12-4
TGTGCCAGCAGCTCATATGGAGAGACCCAGTACTTC
CASSSYGETQYF
>NA|NA|TRBJ2-7|TRBV20-1
TGCAGTGCTAGAGATGCCAGGGCGACTAGCTTC
CSARDARATSF
>NA|NA|TRBJ1-6|TRBV19
TGTGCCAGTAGTATCGAGGGGTTCGGTTCACCCCTCCACTTT
CASSIEGFGSPLHF
>NA|NA|TRBJ2-3|TRBV6-5
TGTGCCAGCAGTTACGGGGTTGGCACAGATACGCAGTATTTT
CASSYGVGTDTQYF
>NA|NA|TRBJ1-1|TRBV27
TGTGCCAGCAGTTCTTCAAGAGGTGAGACTGAAGCTTTCTTT
CASSSSRGETEAFF
>NA|NA|TRBJ1-1|TRBV7-3
TGTGCCAGCAGCTTAAGCGCGGAGAACACTGAAGCTTTCTTT
CASSLSAENTEAFF
>TRBD1|few|TRBJ2-3|TRBV27
TGTGCCAGCAGTCTCTCCCCCGGGACAGGGGACGGAGATACGCAGTATTTT
CASSLSPGTGDGDTQYF
>NA|NA|TRBJ1-4|TRBV2
TGTGCCAGCAGTGACGGGGTATCTAATGAAAAACTGTTTTTT
CASSDGVSNEKLFF
>TRBD1|NA|TRBJ2-3|TRBV5-1
TGCGCCAGCAGCTCACAGGGGGGTGGCACAGATACGCAGTATTTT
CASSSQGGGTDTQYF
>NA|NA|TRBJ2-7|TRBV9
TGTGCCAGCAGCCCGGTAGGACTCCCAGGAGAGCAGTACTTC
CASSPVGLPGEQYF
>NA|NA|TRBJ1-1|TRBV5-4
TGTGCCAGCAGCTTGGGGCAGATGAACACTGAAGCTTTCTTT
CASSLGQMNTEAFF
>TRBD2|NA|TRBJ2-1|TRBV7-2
TGTGCCAGCAGCTGGACTAGCGGGAGTGGTAATGAGCAGTTCTTC
CASSWTSGSGNEQFF
>NA|NA|TRBJ1-5|TRBV2
TGTGCCAGGTCCGGACGGGGAGGTCATCAGCCCCAGCATTTT
CARSGRGGHQPQHF
>NA|NA|TRBJ1-2|TRBV27
TGTGCCAGCAGTACCCCCAGCGGGGGCTACACCTTC
CASSTPSGGYTF
>NA|NA|TRBJ1-2|TRBV6-5
TGTGCCAGCAGGCCCCCCACAGTGGTTGGCTACACCTTC
CASRPPTVVGYTF
>NA|NA|TRBJ1-2|TRBV7-2
TGTGCCAGCAGCTTAGTAGAGGGGCTCGGCTACACCTTC
CASSLVEGLGYTF
>NA|NA|TRBJ2-5|TRBV29-1
TGCAGCGCCGGTGGGAGTGGCGAGACCCAGTACTTC
CSAGGSGETQYF
>NA|NA|TRBJ1-4|TRBV19
TGTGCCAGTAGTATCCCTGGGGCGACCTACGAAAAACTGTTTTTT
CASSIPGATYEKLFF
>TRBD1|NA|TRBJ2-7|TRBV5-6
TGTGCCAGCAGCTTGAAATGGGACAGGGTGGCCGAGCAGTACTTC
CASSLKWDRVAEQYF
>NA|NA|TRBJ1-5|TRBV9
TGTGCCAGCAGCAAGACAGACGGTACCAATCAGCCCCAGCATTTT
CASSKTDGTNQPQHF
>NA|NA|TRBJ2-7|TRBV30
TGTGCCTGGAGTCGAGCATACGAGCAGTACTTC
CAWSRAYEQYF
>NA|few|TRBJ1-1|TRBV7-9
TGTGCCAGCAGCTTACCCAGATCTTTGAAAGCTTTCTTT
CASSLPRSLKAFF
>NA|NA|TRBJ1-2|TRBV4-1
TGCGCCAGCAGCCAAGATCCCACAGATTATGGCTACACCTTC
CASSQDPTDYGYTF
>NA|NA|TRBJ1-2|TRBV18
TGTGCCAGCTCACCGAGGGATACGGATGGCTACACCTTC
CASSPRDTDGYTF
>TRBD2|NA|TRBJ2-5|TRBV7-8
TGTGCCAGCAGAAAACTAGCGGGGGCCCAAGAGACCCAGTACTTC
CASRKLAGAQETQYF
>TRBD2|NA|TRBJ2-7|TRBV7-2
TGTGCCAGCAGCTTGTGGACTAGGAACGACGAGCAGTACTTC
CASSLWTRNDEQYF
>NA|NA|TRBJ1-6|TRBV6-5
TGTGCCAGCAGGCCACAGGAAACCTATAATTCACCCCTCCACTTT
CASRPQETYNSPLHF
>NA|NA|TRBJ1-2|TRBV6-5
TGTGCCAGCAGTTACTCAGGGGACTCTAACTATGGCTACACCTTC
CASSYSGDSNYGYTF
>NA|NA|TRBJ1-3|TRBV30
TGTGCCTGGGTTGACTGGAACACCATATATTTT
CAWVDWNTIYF
>NA|NA|TRBJ2-2|TRBV19
TGTGCCAGTAGTACGGGTTACAACACCGGGGAGCTGTTTTTT
CASSTGYNTGELFF
>NA|few|TRBJ2-7|TRBV19
TGTGCCAGTAGTGGGTCGGCCGGCTACGAGCAGTACTTC
CASSGSAGYEQYF
>NA|NA|TRBJ2-1|TRBV6-2/TRBV6-3
TGTGCCAGCAGTGCCTGGGACTTAAACAATGAGCAGTTCTTC
CASSAWDLNNEQFF